The present TCR beta chain was sequenced within a study of metastatic and nonmetastatic thyroid tumors. Patients were all untreated before their thyroid surgery. Points from the study as a whole: Malignant thyroid tumors reportedly exceeded benign nodules significantly in TCR beta diversity, with the difference appearing in blood and tumor.

This clone was observed at least ten times. What it binds is not known. Authors' data handling: To classify distant metastasis in papillary thyroid cancer, a model was built from CDR3 differences across clinicopathological groups. Using MiXCR, TCRdb reanalyzed the PCR reads. Clone size and V and J calls follow TCRdb, not the original study. Of about 90,000 clones detected, approximately 9% appear once; the ten largest clones hold around 9.2%. CDR1 is SGHRS and CDR2 is YFSETQ in the germline V gene. The CDR3 totals 12 residues. Trimming cost V 4 bases and J 2 bases, with 3 bases left between them. The chain joins TRBV5-1 to TRBJ2-2; D gene uncertain. Sample: blood. This sequence originates from a female donor with papillary thyroid cancer or a benign thyroid nodule (not recorded which). Some clones in this sample may be carry-over from other donors' samples. CDR3 nucleotide sequence: TGCGCCAGCAGCCTCAACACCGGGGAGCTGTTTTTT. Translation gives CASSLNTGELFF.